This T cell receptor beta chain was retrieved from a study of blood T cell repertoires in COVID-19. Per the germline V gene, CDR1 is LNHDA and CDR2 is SQIVND (reference sequence). V gave up 6 bases and J gave up 6 bases, with 17 bases separating them. This CDR3 comprises 15 residues. Source study methods: Amplifying reference gene primers gave estimates of nucleated cell counts. The table came from immunoSEQ multiplex PCR; TCRdb's copy has only in-frame clones and leaves some out. The V and J calls and clone size come from that table; D and trimming were worked out from the DNA. The table includes some 100,000 clones, 91% detected once. This clone was detected once.

V usage is TRBV19 and J usage is TRBJ2-2; D might be TRBD1 (5 bases). The source is a man aged 60 to 69 with acute or convalescent COVID-19. The sample taken for sequencing was peripheral blood. The CDR3 sequence: CASSYAQVGAGELFF. CDR3 in DNA: TGTGCCAGTAGCTACGCACAGGTCGGAGCCGGGGAGCTGTTTTTT.